One T cell receptor (beta chain) is described in this entry. Antigen specificity is unknown. This CDR3 has 14 amino acids. Germline CDR1 LNHDA, CDR2 SQIVND (reference sequence). Losses at the gene ends were 7 bases for V and 7 bases for J; bases not matched to a gene: 4. TCRdb's table, derived via immunoSEQ multiplex PCR, lists solely in-frame clones and lacks some. Of roughly 510 clones listed, about 80% are singletons. The sample comes from a study of chemoradiotherapy in HPV16-positive cancers. Whole-study context: Candidate HPV-specific T-cell clones and common TCR motifs came from functional assays in a couple of HPV16-positive patients. Regarding the study as a whole: Better recurrence-free survival went with HPV-responsive T-cell expansion in HPV16-positive patients.

This material consisted of tumor tissue, taken from a patient who underwent chemoradiotherapy. The chain joins TRBV19 to TRBJ2-2, with TRBD1 matching 12 bases. This TCR was sampled from a human donor with HPV-associated anogenital cancer. CDR3 amino acids: CASTGTGGVGELFF. The CDR3 DNA sequence: TGTGCCAGTACCGGGACAGGGGGCGTCGGGGAGCTGTTTTTT. Complete variable domain (other parts from reference TRBV19 and TRBJ2-2): DGGITQSPKYLFRKEGQNVTLSCEQNLNHDAMYWYRQDPGQGLRLIYYSQIVNDFQKGDIAEGYSVSREKKESFPLTVTSAQKNPTAFYLCASTGTGGVGELFFGEGSRLTVL.